This T cell receptor (beta chain) was sequenced in a study of vaccination and CD4 T cells after COVID-19 (dated by TCRdb to between 2021 and 2023). For the study in its entirety: Convalescent patients had a positive SARS-CoV-2 result on nasal swab PCR, and of these patients, about ten had mild disease and one had severe disease. The convalescent cohort comprised six males and four females, including two Hispanic individuals, seven Caucasians, two Asians and one multiracial person. Participants got two doses of the Pfizer-BioNTech BNT162b2 vaccine (n=8) or two doses of the Moderna mRNA-1273 vaccine (n=2). Post-COVID blood samples were collected from convalescent patients a median of approximately 93 days after diagnosis, with a range of about 35 to 170 days. The time from the second vaccine dose to post-vaccine blood sampling had a median of roughly 70 days and ranged from 14 to 241 days. Culture stimuli were overlapping spike peptide pools from SARS-CoV-2 and from the common cold coronaviruses HCoV-NL63, HCoV-OC43 and HCoV-229E. As controls, cultures received a CEFX viral epitope pool (the positive control), an HIV-1 Nef peptide pool (the negative control), or no peptide at all. In 10 COVID-19 convalescent patients and a handful of infection-naive healthy vaccine recipients, the spike-specific CD4+ TCR repertoire before mRNA vaccination was compared with the repertoire after mRNA vaccination.

Preparation of the library involved PCR. TCR sequencing of DNA from cultured CD4+ T cells used the Oncomine TCR Beta short-read assay at the Johns Hopkins FTIC core. The QIAamp micro DNA kit was used to extract genomic DNA from the cultured CD4+ T cells. Oncomine TCR Beta libraries from cultured CD4+ T cells were pooled with unique dual indexes and sequenced on an Illumina iSeq 100. Turning to the authors' computational methods: Non-productive sequences were removed, and CDR3s that did not start with C, did not end with F or W, or were shorter than 7 amino acids were discarded. Antigen-specific clonotypes were identified using the MANAFEST web application through comparison of peptide-stimulated wells with reference and other culture wells. For a clone to be called positive, the clone needed an FDR below 0.05, an odds ratio above 5, and a productive frequency above 0.1% in at least two of three replicate wells. Cross-reactive clonotypes were defined as significantly expanded in both SARS-CoV-2 spike wells and at least one common cold coronavirus spike condition. Using R version 3.6.1, CDR3 homology was evaluated through Levenshtein distances (stringdist) along with unrooted phylogenetic trees (ape). In-frame beta chains were kept once TCRdb had trimmed the public reads at Q25 with fastp and called clones with MiXCR. Records with the same CDR3 protein are collapsed into one entry carrying the most frequent genes and DNA. TCRdb's processing, not the authors' own work, is the source of the V and J calls. In all, the sample holds under 15,000 distinct CDR3 sequences, and around 42% of those were seen once. The biggest ten clones account for roughly 20% of the sample.

The treatment or condition label, as the study defines it: approximately nine-day PBMC culture with coronavirus spike peptide pools or control peptides (ViraFEST assay). To expand antigen-specific T cells with peptide pools and then pick out the expanded clonotypes through TCR sequencing, the study relied on the ViraFEST assay. Positive SARS-CoV-2 PCR tests in the convalescent patients dated from March to December 2020, before Alpha, Beta and Delta variants emerged in the United States. Approximately 2.1 million PBMCs per well were cultured in IMDM with roughly 5.2% human AB serum and about 9.7 IU/ml IL-2, plus 10 ug/ml peptide pools. Half of the culture medium was replaced with fresh IL-2-containing medium on days 3 and 7. CD4+ T cells were isolated after approximately ten days of culture through negative selection using the EasySep CD4+ T cell isolation kit. Ficoll-Paque Plus gradient centrifugation was used to isolate PBMCs from whole blood, and the isolated PBMCs were then either used fresh or cryopreserved at -140C. Culture conditions were generally each tested in triplicate wells.

A word on this clonotype: Its antigen remains undetermined. No much larger clonotype is one base removed from it; base qualities were not supplied.

The germline V gene yields KGHDR for CDR1 and SFDVKD for CDR2. There are 16 amino acids in the CDR3, from cysteine to phenylalanine inclusive. The kept DNA is CDR3 alone, 48 bases in frame from the first base. The V end loses 0 bases and the J end loses 6 bases, and a stretch of 13 bases separates them. Study-wide conclusions, independent of this receptor: In convalescent patients, nearly all vaccine-specific clones (304 of 307) were found to be mono-reactive for SARS-CoV-2 spike rather than cross-reactive with common cold coronaviruses. Among the post-vaccine SARS-CoV-2-reactive clones in convalescent patients, a median about 89% showed up only after vaccination, which suggests vaccine-specific priming. The median count of SARS-CoV-2-reactive clonotypes went up from 20 to 25 after infection to around 38 after vaccination, although the change was not significant. The number of convalescent patients in the study was relatively small, and the study did not examine early timepoints following natural infection.

This chain joins TRBV24-1 to TRBJ2-2, with TRBD2 perhaps the D gene, on 6 matching bases. Sequenced material: CD4+ T cells from blood, cultured in vitro, taken before SARS-CoV-2 vaccination. The receptor's source is a human donor who had recovered from COVID-19. DNA sequence: TGTGCCACCAGTGATTTGCTCCGGGGAGGCTCCGGGGAGCTGTTTTTT. It encodes CATSDLLRGGSGELFF.